The clone carrying this TCR beta chain was detected only a few times. The data stem from a study of blood T cell repertoires in COVID-19. Study information: Samples came from the United States, Italy and Spain, spanning acute and convalescent COVID-19. In each case, the material was cDNA or gDNA derived from T cells, B-cell-depleted T cells, or PBMCs.

Under the authors' procedure: By means of reference gene primer amplification, nucleated cell counts were estimated. TCRdb keeps only in-frame clones here, not all; method: immunoSEQ multiplex PCR. From that table come the V and J calls and clone size; the DNA was used to work out D and trimming. Of about 180,000 clones in the sample, around 80% were seen once. Material for sequencing was peripheral blood. The TCR comes from a man in his 70s with active or convalescent COVID-19.

CDR3 amino acids: CASSLRDRVNEQFF. In DNA form, the CDR3 reads TGTGCCAGCAGCCTCCGGGACAGGGTCAATGAGCAGTTCTTC. This rearrangement joins TRBV3-1 (or the pseudogene TRBV3-2) to TRBJ2-1, with 9 positions matching TRBD1. The CDR3 is 14 residues long. Germline V gives CDR1 LGHDT, CDR2 YNNKEL (reference sequence). J lost 6 bases, V lost 4 bases, and 4 bases had no gene match.